This TCR beta chain was captured in a study of T cells in Graves' hyperthyroidism and ophthalmopathy. In this sample, this clonotype turned up many times. Germline CDR1 and CDR2: MNHNS and SASEGT. Trimming shortened V by 8 bases and J by 1 base, and 9 bases separated the two germline ends. The CDR3 runs to 13 residues. Amplified TCR beta CDR3 regions derived from RNA transcripts. Researchers ran a first-round RT-PCR on the TCR CDR3 using the HTBI primer set. One entry per CDR3 protein, called by TCRdb with MiXCR from the multiplex PCR reads. The data show approximately 410,000 distinct CDR3 sequences, roughly 15% seen once.

This TCR derives from a woman aged 18-29 years with Graves' hyperthyroidism. The chain joins TRBV6-1 to TRBJ2-1; D is unresolved. The source material was blood. The CDR3 loop reads CASRSKSYNEQFF. CDR3 nucleotides: TGTGCCAGCCGTAGCAAGTCCTACAATGAGCAGTTCTTC.